The 7 T cell receptor beta chains given below trace back to one sample, sequenced in a study of metastatic and nonmetastatic thyroid tumors. Ahead of thyroid surgery, no patient had received treatment of any kind. Using MiXCR, TCRdb reanalyzed the PCR reads. The table records around 40,000 clones, approximately 17% of them present only once. Sequencing was done on a sample of blood. These receptors came from a male donor with papillary thyroid cancer or a benign thyroid nodule (not recorded which). Some clones in this sample may be carry-over from other donors' samples.

V usage is TRBV6-2 or TRBV6-3 and J usage is TRBJ2-3; TRBD2 aligns across 7 bases. CDR1 is MNHEY and CDR2 is SVGEGT in the germline V gene. J lost 2 bases, V lost 6 bases, and 11 bases had no gene match. The length of the CDR3 is 16 residues. CDR3 in DNA: TGTGCCAGCAGACCCGCGTTGGGGGGGGACACAGATACGCAGTATTTT. It translates to CASRPALGGDTDTQYF.

The table lists this clone with many counts. The genes are TRBV7-6 and TRBJ2-3; D is perhaps TRBD1 (5 bases). This CDR3 is built from 14 residues. V was clipped by 5 bases and J by 3 bases, with 12 bases between them. CDR1 and CDR2 (germline): SGHVS, FNYEAQ. CDR3 bases: TGTGCCAGCAGCAGCTCGGCAGGGACAGATACGCAGTATTTT. This translates into CASSSSAGTDTQYF.

There are a few counts of this clone. This sequence may be a read error, since a much larger clone differs from it by one base. The chain recombines TRBV29-1 with TRBJ2-5, with D hard to call. The CDR3 extends over 14 amino acids. Looked up from germline, CDR1 is SQVTM and CDR2 is ANQGSEA. V was pared by 0 bases and J by 0 bases, with 8 bases between. The CDR3 DNA follows: TGCAGCGTTGAAGATTCCAGTGACCAAGAGACCCAGTACTTC. Translated, it gives CSVEDSSDQETQYF.

This clone was observed many times. The rearrangement links TRBV20-1 to TRBJ1-1; 7 nucleotides align to TRBD1. Germline V gene sequence: CDR1 DFQATT, CDR2 SNEGSKA (reference sequence). V lost 3 bases and J lost 6; bases outside the gene matches: 10. CDR3 length equals 14 residues. Written as DNA, the CDR3 is TGCAGTGCTAGGGAAGGATTGGGGACAGCTGAAGCTTTCTTT. Protein: CSAREGLGTAEAFF.

This clone has a count of ten or more. The chain couples TRBV29-1 to TRBJ2-2; tentatively, D is TRBD2 (5 bases). Trimming left V 5 bases short and J 5 bases short, with 6 bases between. Germline CDR1 reads SQVTM; CDR2 reads ANQGSEA. The CDR3 contains 11 residues. The CDR3 sequence is CSVRRTGELFF. CDR3 DNA sequence: TGCAGCGTTAGGAGGACCGGGGAGCTGTTTTTT.

This clone was counted many times. The chain combines TRBV5-4 with TRBJ1-4; 10 bases line up with TRBD1. The germline V gene encodes CDR1 SGHNT and CDR2 YYREEE (reference sequence). The CDR3 is made up of 14 amino acids. The trim removed 3 bases at V and 7 bases at J, leaving 3 bases unmatched. CDR3 nucleotides: TGTGCCAGCAGCTGGGACAGGGGTGGTGAAAAACTGTTTTTT. This gives the protein CASSWDRGGEKLFF.

In its sample, this clone was seen many times. The chain carries TRBV6-2 or TRBV6-3 and TRBJ2-3; D is perhaps TRBD2 (6 bases). The CDR3 runs to 14 residues. V lost 6 bases, J lost 4 bases, and 14 bases lay in between. Germline V gene lookup returns CDR1 MNHEY and CDR2 SVGEGT. The CDR3 reads CASSPGLDPDTQYF. For the CDR3, the DNA is TGTGCCAGCAGCCCGGGACTTGACCCAGATACGCAGTATTTT.